What follows are 18 T cell receptor beta chains derived from one specimen sequenced in a study of radiotherapy plus CTLA-4 blockade in lung cancer. TCRdb's table, derived via immunoSEQ multiplex PCR, lists solely in-frame clones and lacks some. The sample includes under 90,000 clones, about 78% of them seen just once. Sequencing was performed on peripheral blood, taken from a patient treated with radiotherapy plus ipilimumab. The source is a human donor with non-small cell lung cancer that progressed on radiotherapy plus ipilimumab.

This sequence joins TRBV28 and TRBJ1-2; TRBD1 matches at 11 bases. V lost 2 bases, J lost 8 bases, and 10 bases stayed unmatched. The CDR3 consists of 16 residues. The V gene's germline CDR1 is MDHEN and CDR2 SYDVKM. Here the CDR3 reads CASSLEAPGQGGGYTF. DNA of the CDR3: TGTGCCAGCAGTTTAGAAGCGCCGGGACAGGGGGGAGGCTACACCTTC.

V gene TRBV9 combines with J gene TRBJ1-3; D call uncertain. V lost 4 bases, J lost 6 bases, and 11 bases lay in between. The CDR3 runs 13 residues. Germline values: CDR1 SGDLS, CDR2 YYNGEE. The CDR3 nucleotides read TGTGCCAGCAGCCCCCCATTAGAAAACACCATATATTTT. Protein: CASSPPLENTIYF.

The CDR3 loop reads CASSRSGAETQYF. Here the CDR3 DNA reads TGTGCCAGCAGCCGTAGCGGGGCCGAGACCCAGTACTTC. The gene calls are TRBV7-7 and TRBJ2-5; 8 bases are shared with TRBD2. Germline assignment: CDR1 SSHAT and CDR2 FNYEAQ (reference sequence). With 5 bases clipped from V and 5 bases from J, the junction kept 4 bases outside the gene matches. There are 13 residues in the CDR3.

The CDR3 here is CASSLGGSNQPQHF. CDR3 nucleotides: TGTGCCAGCAGCTTGGGGGGTAGCAATCAGCCCCAGCATTTT. The rearrangement uses TRBV5-4 and TRBJ1-5; D uncertain. Trimming cost V 0 bases and J 0 bases, with 4 bases left between them. Germline assignment: CDR1 SGHNT and CDR2 YYREEE (reference sequence). The CDR3 extends over 14 amino acids.

The chain carries TRBV27 and TRBJ2-7, with TRBD2 matching over 7 bases. The CDR3 spans 17 residues. Looked up from germline, CDR1 is MNHEY and CDR2 is SMNVEV (reference sequence). V lost 5 bases and J lost 0; bases outside the gene matches: 13. CDR3 nucleotide sequence: TGTGCCAGCAGTCCCCGTCTAGCGGCACACCACTCCTACGAGCAGTACTTC. This codes for CASSPRLAAHHSYEQYF.

The rearrangement uses TRBV2 and TRBJ2-7, with a tentative D call TRBD1 (5 bases). Trimming removed 10 bases from V and 9 bases from J, with 28 bases in between. The CDR3 is 15 amino acids. Germline CDR1 and CDR2: SNHLY and FYNNEI. The CDR3 DNA reads TGTGCCACCATAGTTTCAGGGAAAATGGAACTCATGCAGTACTTC. It yields the protein CATIVSGKMELMQYF.

This clone was found a few times. The chain is built from TRBV27 and TRBJ1-2; weak D call: TRBD1 (5 bases). The ends were cut back, 5 bases at V and 8 bases at J, with 18 bases in the middle. CDR3 size: 14 residues. Germline CDR1 reads MNHEY; CDR2 reads SMNVEV (reference sequence). The CDR3 loop reads CASSPSGREGGYTF. The DNA of the CDR3 is TGTGCCAGCAGTCCCTCGGGCAGGGAGGGCGGCTACACCTTC.

This chain links TRBV11-3 with TRBJ2-7; a possible D gene is TRBD2 (6 bases). With 2 bases removed from V and 6 bases from J, the gap between germline ends came to 17 bases. CDR1 is SGHNT and CDR2 is YENEEA in the germline V gene. The CDR3 spans 15 residues. In DNA, the CDR3 is TGTGCCAGCAGCTTATTCGGCGGTGGAGGGACCGAGCAGTACTTC. This translates into CASSLFGGGGTEQYF.

This chain joins TRBV6-4 and TRBJ2-3; 9 nucleotides align to TRBD2. The V gene's germline CDR1 is MRHNA and CDR2 SNTAGT. CDR3 length: 16 amino acids. V dropped 5 bases and J dropped 2; count of bases not matched to a gene: 8. CDR3 coding DNA: TGTGCCAGCAGTTATACCAGCGGGGGGCCCACAGATACGCAGTATTTT. It is translated as CASSYTSGGPTDTQYF.

This chain links TRBV7-8 with TRBJ2-5; D may be TRBD1 (6 bases). V lost 2 bases to trimming and J lost 5 bases, with 12 bases between them. CDR3 length: 14 residues. Germline assignment: CDR1 SGHVS and CDR2 FQNEAQ. As DNA, the CDR3 is TGTGCCAGCAGCTTAATGGGGGCCCGGGAGACCCAGTACTTC. This codes for CASSLMGARETQYF.

This clone was seen only once. J is TRBJ1-1 and V is TRBV4-1; D unresolved. The CDR3 is made up of 15 amino acids. Trimming cost V 4 bases and J 1 base, with 13 bases left between them. CDR1 and CDR2 from the germline V gene are MGHRA and YSYEKL. The CDR3, as DNA: TGCGCCAGCAGCCTGGGTGGAGGGCGGAACACTGAAGCTTTCTTT. This gives the protein CASSLGGGRNTEAFF.

CDR3 sequence (DNA): TGTGCCAGCAGCTTATTGGGCGCTCGGCGTTCACCCCTCCACTTT. Residues: CASSLLGARRSPLHF. The rearrangement uses TRBV7-2 and TRBJ1-6, with D unclear. The CDR3 has 15 residues. CDR1 is SGHTA and CDR2 is FQGNSA in the germline V gene. Trimming cost V 2 bases and J 9 bases, with 14 bases left between them.

V and J are TRBV28 and TRBJ2-7; 11 nucleotides align to TRBD1. V gave up 6 bases and J gave up 1 base; unmatched junction bases: 8. Germline V CDR1 and CDR2: MDHEN, SYDVKM. CDR3 length: 16 amino acids. CDR3: CASRSTGTGGSYEQYF. The CDR3 nucleotides read TGTGCCAGCAGGTCCACCGGGACAGGGGGGTCCTACGAGCAGTACTTC.

The chain employs TRBV4-2 and TRBJ1-1; D gene ambiguous. Germline-derived CDR1 and CDR2 are LGHNA and YNFKEQ. CDR3 length equals 13 residues. Trimming pared 4 bases from V and 0 bases from J, leaving 6 bases between. CDR3 bases: TGTGCCAGCAGCCGAGACATGAACACTGAAGCTTTCTTT. Its protein is CASSRDMNTEAFF.

The rearrangement joins TRBV5-4 to TRBJ1-1; maybe TRBD1 (5 bases). V lost 0 bases and J 6 bases, leaving 9 bases between the germline ends. The CDR3 sequence is 13 residues long. Per the germline V gene, CDR1 is SGHNT and CDR2 is YYREEE (reference sequence). CDR3 in amino acids: CASSLGQKSEAFF. CDR3 nucleotide sequence: TGTGCCAGCAGCTTGGGACAGAAATCTGAAGCTTTCTTT.

The genes are TRBV28 and TRBJ2-5, with TRBD2 matching over 11 bases. The CDR3 extends over 17 amino acids. V shed 4 bases, J shed 0 bases, and the junction held 7 bases outside the gene matches. Germline CDR1 MDHEN, CDR2 SYDVKM. CDR3: CASSSLAGGLYQETQYF. DNA of the CDR3: TGTGCCAGCAGTTCTCTAGCGGGAGGCCTGTACCAAGAGACCCAGTACTTC.

This clone has just a few counts. The V call is TRBV10-3, the J call TRBJ2-2, with TRBD1 as a possible D gene (6 bases). The CDR3 runs 14 residues. With 6 bases removed from V and 5 bases from J, the gap between germline ends came to 13 bases. Per the germline V gene, CDR1 is ENHRY and CDR2 is SYGVKD. Written as DNA, the CDR3 is TGTGCCATCAGGGACAGAGACCCTACCGGGGAGCTGTTTTTT. Its protein is CAIRDRDPTGELFF.

This clone was seen a single time. The CDR3 is CASNSREGEKLFF. CDR3 bases: TGTGCCAGCAATTCCAGGGAGGGCGAAAAACTGTTTTTT. This chain uses TRBV25-1 with TRBJ1-4, with D possibly matching TRBD1 (5 bases). The V and J ends lost 7 bases and 8 bases respectively, with 14 bases between them. CDR3 size: 13 residues. Germline V lookup: CDR1 MGHDK, CDR2 SYGVNS.